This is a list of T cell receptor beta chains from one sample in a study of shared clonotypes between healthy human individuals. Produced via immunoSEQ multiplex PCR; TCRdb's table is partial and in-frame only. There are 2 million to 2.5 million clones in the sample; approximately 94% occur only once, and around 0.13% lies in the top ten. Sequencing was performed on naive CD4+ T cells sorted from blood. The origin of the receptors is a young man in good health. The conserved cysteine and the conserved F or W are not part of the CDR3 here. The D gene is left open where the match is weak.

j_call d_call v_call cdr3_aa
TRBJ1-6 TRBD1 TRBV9 ASTRGGSNSPLH
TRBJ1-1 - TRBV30 AWRPHSNTEAF
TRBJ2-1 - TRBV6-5 ASRNNRPNNEQF
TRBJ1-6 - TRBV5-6 ASSIGSLDKNSPLH
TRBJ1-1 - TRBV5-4 ASSLRLEAEAF
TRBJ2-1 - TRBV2 ASSERASSYNEQF
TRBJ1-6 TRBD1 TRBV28 ASNRGPNSPLH
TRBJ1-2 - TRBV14 ASSQDVGHGYT
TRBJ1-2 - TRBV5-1 ASRLDGADGYT
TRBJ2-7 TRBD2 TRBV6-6 ASSRTSGPYEQY
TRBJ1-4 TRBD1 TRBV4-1 ASRADRLATNEKLF
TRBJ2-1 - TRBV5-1 ASSLAPPGSSYNEQF
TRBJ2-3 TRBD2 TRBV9 ASSVATSGRSDTQY
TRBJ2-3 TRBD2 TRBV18 ASSPTSVVTDTQY
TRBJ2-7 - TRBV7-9 ASSVAYEQY
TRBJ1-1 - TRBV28 ASSSTGRTEAF
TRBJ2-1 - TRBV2 ASRDPLGNEQF
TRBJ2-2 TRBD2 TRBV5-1 ASSLNSGGAGELF
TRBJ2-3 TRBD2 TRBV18 ASSPQAGLMDTQY
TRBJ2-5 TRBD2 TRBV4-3 ASSQPGLAGTQY
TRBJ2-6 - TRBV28 ASASNPFSGANVLT
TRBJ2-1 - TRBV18 ASSPGLALTYNEQF
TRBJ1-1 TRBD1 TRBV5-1 ASSTDTGALGTEAF
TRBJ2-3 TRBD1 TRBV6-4 ASSDSRGPTDTQY
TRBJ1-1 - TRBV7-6 ASSSGLEVAF
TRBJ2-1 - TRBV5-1 ASSSTGFSEQF
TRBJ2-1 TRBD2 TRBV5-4 ASSLGPTSGGYNEQF
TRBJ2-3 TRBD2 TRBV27 ASASGGTDTQY
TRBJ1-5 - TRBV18 ASSPDTSISPQH
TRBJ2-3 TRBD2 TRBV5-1 ASSFGTSGTSGTQY
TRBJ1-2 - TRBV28 ASSFEGVYGYT
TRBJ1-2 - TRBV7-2 ASLRGAAGNYGYT
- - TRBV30 AWRRFGGFYEQY
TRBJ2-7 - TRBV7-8 ASSLPPGHEQY
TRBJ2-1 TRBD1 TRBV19 ASSIGGAGGNEQF
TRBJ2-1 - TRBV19 ASSIEAGLYEQF
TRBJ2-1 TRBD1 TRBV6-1 ASGPGQGAPNEQF
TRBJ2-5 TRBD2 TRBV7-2 ASSLGLAGSGETQY
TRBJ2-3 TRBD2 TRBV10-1 ASSGGTNVRQY
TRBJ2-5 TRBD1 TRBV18 ASSTTGIETQY
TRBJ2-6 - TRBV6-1 ASSERAYGANVLT
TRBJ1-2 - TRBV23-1 ASSQSVGAGYT
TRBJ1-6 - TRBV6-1 ASSGGSTSGVNSPLH
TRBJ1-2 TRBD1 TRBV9 ASSVDRGNYGYT
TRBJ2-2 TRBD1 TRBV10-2 ASAWTGGVTGELF
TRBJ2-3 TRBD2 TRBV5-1 ASSLEVASGALAATQY
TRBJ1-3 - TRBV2 ASSEGGYTAGNTIY
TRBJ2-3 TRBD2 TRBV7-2 ASSLAHGRVRDTQY
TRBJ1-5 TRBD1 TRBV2 ASSDFRTGGKPQH
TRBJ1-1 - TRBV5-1 ASSPVGTWDTEAF
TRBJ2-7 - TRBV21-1 ASSKRGNEQY
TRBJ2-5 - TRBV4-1 ASSTLAVGETQY
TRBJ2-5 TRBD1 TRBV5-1 ASSFHRGEETQY
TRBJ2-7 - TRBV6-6 ASTTGTGSYEQY
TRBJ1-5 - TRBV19 ASSIGTIDIQPQH
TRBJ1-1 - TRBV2 ASSVESNTEAF
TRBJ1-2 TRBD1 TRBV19 ASSTRDRVYGYT
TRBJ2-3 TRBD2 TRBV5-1 ASSGTPSGGPGDTQY
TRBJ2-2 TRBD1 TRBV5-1 ASSSGQGSTGELF